This T cell receptor (beta chain) was sequenced for a study of blood T cells in healthy people across ages. Using a J-beta primer mix together with a sample-barcoded 5' primer, a second PCR was run for roughly 6 to 12 cycles. TCRdb used MiXCR to reprocess the 5' RACE reads, holding one entry per CDR3 protein. The sample holds hundreds of thousands of distinct CDR3 sequences, roughly 30% seen once. This clonotype was counted at least ten times. Sequences were obtained from blood. This receptor was taken from a woman at least 80 years old in good health.

The DNA of the CDR3 is TGCGCCAGCAGCCCACGGGACAGCTCCTACGAGCAGTACTTC. This encodes CASSPRDSSYEQYF. This chain uses TRBV5-1 with TRBJ2-7, with 7 positions matching TRBD1. Unmatched junction bases numbered 4, after V lost 4 bases and J lost 0 bases. The CDR3 extends over 14 amino acids. Germline CDR1 SGHRS, CDR2 YFSETQ.